This is a list of T cell receptor beta chains from one sample in a study of blood T cell repertoires in COVID-19. Libraries were prepared by immunoSEQ multiplex PCR; TCRdb keeps only in-frame clonotypes and omits some of them. The table shows around 360,000 clones, with over 75% occurring only once. Sequences were obtained from PBMCs or T cells enriched from blood (not recorded which). The receptors derive from a woman in her twenties or thirties who had recovered from COVID-19. Each CDR3 is given with its conserved first and last residue. The D gene is left open where the match is weak. Not every row has a clone size; where given, it reads once, few, many or a size class.

d_call: .; clone_size: .; v_call: TRBV7-8; j_call: TRBJ2-6; cdr3_length: 14; cdr3_nt: TGTGCCAGCAGCAGCATATGGGGGGCCAACGTCCTGACTTTC; cdr3_aa: CASSSIWGANVLTF
d_call: TRBD1; clone_size: .; v_call: TRBV6-2/TRBV6-3; j_call: TRBJ2-7; cdr3_length: 14; cdr3_nt: TGTGCCAGCAGCGAACAGGGGCCTAGCTACGAGCAGTACTTC; cdr3_aa: CASSEQGPSYEQYF
d_call: TRBD2; clone_size: .; v_call: TRBV6-5; j_call: TRBJ2-3; cdr3_length: 16; cdr3_nt: TGTGCCAGCAGTTACGCGGGGGGTACTAGCACAGATACGCAGTATTTT; cdr3_aa: CASSYAGGTSTDTQYF
d_call: .; clone_size: few; v_call: TRBV15; j_call: TRBJ1-5; cdr3_length: 16; cdr3_nt: TGTGCCACCAGCAGAGAATTGCAGGGAGGGAATCAGCCCCAGCATTTT; cdr3_aa: CATSRELQGGNQPQHF
d_call: TRBD1; clone_size: .; v_call: TRBV28; j_call: TRBJ2-7; cdr3_length: 15; cdr3_nt: TGTGCCAGCAGTTTCCGCACAGGGGGTACCTACGAGCAGTACTTC; cdr3_aa: CASSFRTGGTYEQYF
d_call: .; clone_size: few; v_call: TRBV27; j_call: TRBJ2-2; cdr3_length: 16; cdr3_nt: TGTGCCAGCAGTCCCCCCCAGGCGGGGCCAGGGGGGGAGCTGTTTTTT; cdr3_aa: CASSPPQAGPGGELFF
d_call: TRBD1; clone_size: .; v_call: TRBV2; j_call: TRBJ1-2; cdr3_length: 13; cdr3_nt: TGTGCCAGCCGGACAGGGGGCACGTATGGCTACACCTTC; cdr3_aa: CASRTGGTYGYTF
d_call: TRBD1; clone_size: .; v_call: TRBV5-4; j_call: TRBJ1-2; cdr3_length: 12; cdr3_nt: TGTGCCAGCGGGACAGATAACTATGGCTACACCTTC; cdr3_aa: CASGTDNYGYTF
d_call: .; clone_size: few; v_call: TRBV10-1; j_call: TRBJ1-5; cdr3_length: 17; cdr3_nt: TGCGCCAGCAGTGAGAACCAGGGAGGTTATAGCAATCAGCCCCAGCATTTT; cdr3_aa: CASSENQGGYSNQPQHF
d_call: .; clone_size: .; v_call: TRBV19; j_call: TRBJ1-1; cdr3_length: 15; cdr3_nt: TGTGCCACCCGGGAGGGATCTCCTATGAACACTGAAGCTTTCTTT; cdr3_aa: CATREGSPMNTEAFF
d_call: TRBD2; clone_size: .; v_call: TRBV29-1; j_call: TRBJ2-3; cdr3_length: 17; cdr3_nt: TGCAGCGTTGAGAGGGGCGGTCGGGAGGGCCAGTACGATACGCAGTATTTT; cdr3_aa: CSVERGGREGQYDTQYF
d_call: .; clone_size: .; v_call: TRBV2; j_call: TRBJ1-2; cdr3_length: 13; cdr3_nt: TGTGCCAGCAGTGTACGGAGTAACTATGGCTACACCTTC; cdr3_aa: CASSVRSNYGYTF
d_call: TRBD1; clone_size: few; v_call: TRBV7-8; j_call: TRBJ1-6; cdr3_length: 16; cdr3_nt: TGTGCCAGCAGCTTCGCAGGGGGGACGGGTAATTCACCCCTCCACTTT; cdr3_aa: CASSFAGGTGNSPLHF
d_call: .; clone_size: .; v_call: TRBV2; j_call: TRBJ1-5; cdr3_length: 12; cdr3_nt: TGTGCCAGCAGTGATTTTCCCCAGGGCCAGCATTTT; cdr3_aa: CASSDFPQGQHF
d_call: .; clone_size: .; v_call: TRBV7-2; j_call: TRBJ1-4; cdr3_length: 15; cdr3_nt: TGTGCCAGCAGCTTAGCAGGAGGTACAAATGAAAAACTGTTTTTT; cdr3_aa: CASSLAGGTNEKLFF
d_call: .; clone_size: once; v_call: TRBV10-3; j_call: TRBJ2-2; cdr3_length: 18; cdr3_nt: TGTGCCATCAGTGAGTTCGGACAAGGCGCTACGAACACCGGGGAGCTGTTTTTT; cdr3_aa: CAISEFGQGATNTGELFF
d_call: TRBD1; clone_size: .; v_call: TRBV7-3; j_call: TRBJ1-2; cdr3_length: 13; cdr3_nt: TGTGCCAGCAGCTCCCGACAGGGCGACGGCTACACCTTC; cdr3_aa: CASSSRQGDGYTF
d_call: .; clone_size: .; v_call: TRBV28; j_call: TRBJ1-2; cdr3_length: 12; cdr3_nt: TGTGCCAGCAGTTTTGGCGCGGTTGGCTACACCTTC; cdr3_aa: CASSFGAVGYTF
d_call: TRBD1; clone_size: .; v_call: TRBV6-5; j_call: TRBJ2-7; cdr3_length: 16; cdr3_nt: TGTGCCAGCAGTTACTCTGGGACAGGGGCGTCCTACGAGCAGTACTTC; cdr3_aa: CASSYSGTGASYEQYF
d_call: .; clone_size: .; v_call: TRBV4-1; j_call: TRBJ2-7; cdr3_length: 13; cdr3_nt: TGCGCCAGCAGCCAAGGGGGGCTTAACGAGCAGTACTTC; cdr3_aa: CASSQGGLNEQYF
d_call: TRBD1; clone_size: .; v_call: TRBV7-2; j_call: TRBJ2-1; cdr3_length: 19; cdr3_nt: TGTGCCAGCAGCTGGTCCGGGACAGGGGGACCCATCTCCTACAATGAGCAGTTCTTC; cdr3_aa: CASSWSGTGGPISYNEQFF
d_call: TRBD1; clone_size: .; v_call: TRBV18; j_call: TRBJ1-5; cdr3_length: 23; cdr3_nt: TGTGCCAGCTCACCAGTAGGAACAGGGGTAAGGGAGATACGGGACCCTAGCAATCAGCCCCAGCATTTT; cdr3_aa: CASSPVGTGVREIRDPSNQPQHF
d_call: TRBD1; clone_size: .; v_call: TRBV18; j_call: TRBJ2-7; cdr3_length: 15; cdr3_nt: TGTGCCAGCTCACCCACCGGGACAGCAACCTACGAGCAGTACTTC; cdr3_aa: CASSPTGTATYEQYF
d_call: TRBD2; clone_size: .; v_call: TRBV29-1; j_call: TRBJ2-1; cdr3_length: 13; cdr3_nt: TGCAGCGTTGTGTCTAGCGGGGGGAATGAGCAGTTCTTC; cdr3_aa: CSVVSSGGNEQFF
d_call: .; clone_size: .; v_call: TRBV2; j_call: TRBJ1-4; cdr3_length: 14; cdr3_nt: TGTGCCAGCAGTCGGACAGCGACTAATGAAAAACTGTTTTTT; cdr3_aa: CASSRTATNEKLFF
d_call: .; clone_size: .; v_call: TRBV4-1; j_call: TRBJ1-3; cdr3_length: 15; cdr3_nt: TGCGCCAGCAGCCAACAGGATCCCTCTGGAAACACCATATATTTT; cdr3_aa: CASSQQDPSGNTIYF
d_call: .; clone_size: .; v_call: TRBV20-1; j_call: TRBJ1-2; cdr3_length: 11; cdr3_nt: TGCAGTGCCCCTCCTCAGGGTGGCTACACCTTC; cdr3_aa: CSAPPQGGYTF
d_call: TRBD1; clone_size: .; v_call: TRBV18; j_call: TRBJ2-4; cdr3_length: 13; cdr3_nt: TGTGCCAGCTCACCGGGGACAGGGGGCGATCAGTACTTC; cdr3_aa: CASSPGTGGDQYF
d_call: .; clone_size: .; v_call: TRBV19; j_call: TRBJ1-1; cdr3_length: 15; cdr3_nt: TGTGCCAGTAGTATAAGTCTGGGAGGGAACACTGAAGCTTTCTTT; cdr3_aa: CASSISLGGNTEAFF
d_call: .; clone_size: .; v_call: TRBV7-9; j_call: TRBJ1-4; cdr3_length: 16; cdr3_nt: TGTGCCAGCAGCTTACAAACAGCGGATTTGGGTGAAAAACTGTTTTTT; cdr3_aa: CASSLQTADLGEKLFF
d_call: .; clone_size: .; v_call: TRBV2; j_call: TRBJ2-1; cdr3_length: 14; cdr3_nt: TGTGCCAGCAGTGAAGACCCGGGAGACGTTGAGCAGTTCTTC; cdr3_aa: CASSEDPGDVEQFF